The present entry profiles one T cell receptor beta chain with its context. The target antigen is unknown. This sample was taken from a study of cytomegalovirus exposure and HLA in healthy donors. General study findings and limits: V- and J-gene trimming in TCR beta was tied to a missense DCLRE1C variant by an analysis performed later. Many donors shared some public TCRs, even though most TCR sequences were rare.

The primer mix had 60 Vbeta and 13 Jbeta primers. Repertoires were generated with immunoSEQ multiplex PCR, while TCRdb's copy carries only in-frame clones and drops some. The table shows 150,000 to 200,000 clones, with around 75% occurring only once. Germline V gives CDR1 KGHSH, CDR2 LQKENI. The V end lost 8 bases, the J end lost 12 bases, and 25 bases lay between the germline ends. The CDR3 is 15 residues long. This chain joins TRBV18 and TRBJ2-2; maybe TRBD2 (5 bases). The clonotype comes from a woman under 40 in good health and CMV-seronegative. What was sequenced was PBMCs. CDR3 DNA: TGTGCCAGCCCCAATGACACCCGAACACCGGGGAAGCTGTTTTTT. It translates to CASPNDTRTPGKLFF.